This T cell receptor (beta chain) was obtained from a study of shared clonotypes between healthy human individuals. The test was conducted at deep level. Data came from immunoSEQ multiplex PCR; TCRdb stores just in-frame clones and leaves some out. The repertoire holds about 1,800,000 clones, about 95% seen once, with under 1.5% in the top ten. The CDR3 has 15 amino acids. V lost 2 bases, J lost 4 bases, and 6 bases stayed unmatched. From germline, CDR1 is SGHTA and CDR2 FQGNSA. General study results and limits: With few donors, the genetic and exposure-history diversity represented was limited. Several donors held about 4.6% of naive CD4 clonotypes in common.

Naivety among CD8 cells was defined by CD45RO negativity and positive CCR7 selection, thereby excluding terminally differentiated effector memory CD45RA+ cells. Each of the donors was a healthy adult who was HIV-negative and had not had a recent acute infection or vaccination. With respect to this clone: Its antigen is as yet unknown.

This receptor was taken from a man between 18 and 35 years old in good health. The chain has TRBV7-2 and TRBJ2-7, with TRBD2 matching 9 bases. The specimen sequenced was naive CD8+ T cells sorted from blood. The CDR3 DNA follows: TGTGCCAGCAGCTTACACGAAGGACTAGCGTACGAGCAGTACTTC. Its translation is CASSLHEGLAYEQYF.